These 21 T cell receptor delta chains came from one sample sequenced in a study of γδ T cells in repeated Plasmodium falciparum infection. Bulk repertoires came from Vgamma9/Vdelta2+ or Vdelta2-negative gammadelta T cells flow-sorted from PBMC. TCRdb reprocessed the multiplex PCR reads through CATT. The sample carries under 65,000 delta-chain clones, around 1.8% recorded once. The material sequenced was gamma-delta T cells from blood. These receptors were collected from a pool of human donors (malaria-infected and uninfected, not separated).

With respect to this clone: TCRdb has a much larger clone's protein, which differs at residue 9 from the translation of this DNA, likely because of a read error; what is shown is the protein translated from the DNA. The chain recombines TRDV2 with TRDJ1, with D perhaps TRDD3 (6 bases). The CDR3 sequence is 16 residues long. Germline V CDR1 and CDR2: GEAIGNYY, EKD. The V and J ends lost 0 bases and 10 bases respectively, with 23 bases between them. CDR3 nucleotides: TGTGCCTGTGACACCTGGGTGATACGGGGGAACTCGGTACTCATCTTT. This sequence encodes CACDTWVIRGNSVLIF.

The table lists this clone with many counts. A much larger clone lies one base from this, so it may be a read error. This chain connects TRDV1 to TRDJ1, with D unclear. This CDR3 contains 11 residues. Trimming took 7 bases from V and 4 from J, leaving 7 bases between them. Germline V lookup: CDR1 TSWWSYY, CDR2 QGS. As DNA, the CDR3 is TGTGCTCTTGACATTGTCGATAAACTCATCTTT. Translating gives CALDIVDKLIF.

A word on this clone: This likely stems from a read error, as it lies one base from a far larger clone. Other DNA sequences in this sample translate to the same CDR3. V and J are TRDV1 and TRDJ1, with 7 positions matching TRDD3. Germline-derived CDR1 and CDR2 are TSWWSYY and QGS. The CDR3 is made up of 19 amino acids. CDR3 loop: CALGEPSGGSPPHTDKLIF. Here the CDR3 DNA reads TGCGCTCTTGGGGAACCCTCCGGGGGATCCCCTCCACACACCGATAAACTCATCTTT.

This clone was seen ten or more times. A read error may be the cause here, since a much bigger clone is one base away. This chain links TRDV1 with TRDJ1, with TRDD3 identical over 8 bases. TCRdb offers no J gene call, so here the DNA was matched to germline to obtain one. Germline V lookup: CDR1 TSWWSYY, CDR2 QGS. The CDR3 length is 18 residues. The junction had 11 bases not matched to a gene; V was cut back by 0 bases and J by 2 bases. The DNA of the CDR3 is TGTGCTCTTGGGGAACTTGCCTTCGCGTTGGGGGATACCGATAAACTCATCTTT. Its protein is CALGELAFALGDTDKLIF.

The sample holds a few counts of this clone. A far larger clone is only one base removed, so a read error is likely. Other DNA sequences in this sample translate to the same CDR3. J is TRDJ1 and V is TRDV2; 10 nucleotides line up with TRDD3. The J gene is not listed in TCRdb, so it was assigned here from a DNA match to germline. CDR3 length: 24 residues. V lost 1 base and J lost 1; bases outside the gene matches: 29. The germline V gene has CDR1 GEAIGNYY and CDR2 EKD. Here the CDR3 DNA reads TGTGCCTGTGACACAACCGGGCTAGGACTGGGGGATCCGAGGCCGGGGACGGGCACCGATAAACTCATCTTT. This gives the protein CACDTTGLGLGDPRPGTGTDKLIF.

Concerning this clone: With a far larger clone one base away, a read error is the likely cause. This sample includes further DNA sequences coding for the same CDR3. The CDR3 here is CALGILGCTDKLIF. DNA of the CDR3: TGTGCTCTTGGGATCCTGGGCTGCACCGATAAACTCATCTTT. The chain employs TRDV1 and TRDJ1, with a possible D match to TRDD3 (5 bases). The CDR3 runs to 14 residues. The germline V gene encodes CDR1 TSWWSYY and CDR2 QGS. Trimming removed 5 bases from V and 1 base from J, with 11 bases in between.

This clone was counted a few times. A read error is the likely source, as a far larger clone sits one nucleotide away. In the same sample, other DNA sequences code for this CDR3. The chain combines TRDV3 with TRDJ1, with TRDD3 identical over 8 bases. The CDR3 is 13 residues long. CDR1 and CDR2 (germline): TVYSNPD, GDNSRS (reference sequence). With 0 bases clipped from V and 8 bases from J, the junction kept 8 bases outside the gene matches. Here the CDR3 reads CAFRFPTGGKLIF. The CDR3 DNA sequence: TGTGCCTTTAGATTCCCTACTGGGGGGAAACTCATCTTT.

This clone was detected many times. A far larger clone is one nucleotide away, so this likely arose from a read error. Other DNA sequences in this specimen translate into the identical CDR3. This rearrangement joins TRDV1 to TRDJ1; 11 bases fit TRDD3. Germline lookup yields CDR1 TSWWSYY and CDR2 QGS. The CDR3 contains 21 residues. The CDR3 DNA reads TGTGCTCTCGGGGAATTCCCGTTCCTCCATCTGGGGGATACCATTGCCGATAAACTCATCTTT. This sequence encodes CALGEFPFLHLGDTIADKLIF.

This clone was seen a handful of times. This DNA's translation differs at residue 4 from TCRdb's protein, which comes from a much larger clone; a read error is likely, and the protein shown is translated from the DNA. The chain is built from TRDV2 and TRDJ3; 8 bases align to TRDD3. Matching the DNA to germline supplied the J gene, which TCRdb does not give. The CDR3 sequence is 17 residues long. The V gene's germline CDR1 is GEAIGNYY and CDR2 EKD. The CDR3 spells CACVTWGSSWDTRQMFF. The CDR3 region has the DNA TGTGCCTGTGTCACCTGGGGGAGCTCCTGGGACACCCGACAGATGTTTTTC.

A word on this clone: The protein in TCRdb stems from a much larger clone and differs at residue 20 from this DNA's translation, likely a read error; here the protein is translated from the DNA. The CDR3 protein is CALGEPHTPVGSWVYYLGGCGADKLIF. CDR3 DNA sequence: TGTGCTCTTGGGGAACCTCATACCCCGGTAGGATCTTGGGTTTACTACCTTGGGGGATGCGGGGCCGATAAACTCATCTTT. The chain employs TRDV1 and TRDJ1; 8 bases map to TRDD3. V shed 1 base and J 3 bases; nucleotides not matched to a gene: 40. The CDR3 is made up of 27 amino acids. Germline V CDR1 and CDR2: TSWWSYY, QGS.

To note about this clone: The protein recorded in TCRdb matches a much larger clone and deviates from this DNA's translation at residue 6, suggesting a read error; the protein here is obtained by translating the DNA. The V and J genes are TRDV1 and TRDJ1, with a weak D call TRDD3 (6 bases). CDR1 and CDR2 from the germline V gene are TSWWSYY and QGS. Trimming left V 3 bases short and J 10 bases short, with 45 bases between. The CDR3 runs 23 residues. CDR3 sequence: CALGDPTFNGIRNGWGTTGGLIF. The CDR3 DNA is TGTGCTCTTGGGGACCCGACCTTCAACGGCATACGAAACGGCTGGGGCACGACCGGGGGACTCATCTTT.

This clone showed up just a few times. The protein given by TCRdb reflects a much larger clone and differs at residue 9 from this DNA's translation, likely from a read error; the protein shown is the DNA's translation. The J gene is TRDJ2, the V gene TRDV2; D is unclear. In the absence of a J gene in TCRdb, the DNA was matched to germline to assign it here. V was shortened by 0 bases and J by 5 bases, with 27 bases between the two germline ends. Germline CDR1 is GEAIGNYY and CDR2 is EKD. The CDR3 has 20 residues. This CDR3 is CACDTVFQSEGGTTTAQLFF. CDR3 sequence (DNA): TGTGCCTGTGACACCGTGTTCCAGAGTGAAGGCGGTACGACAACAGCACAACTCTTCTTT.

This clone showed up just a few times. A far larger clone is only one base removed, so a read error is likely. The same CDR3 also results from other DNA sequences found in this sample. The genes are TRDV2 and TRDJ1; D may be TRDD3 (5 bases). The J gene, left out of TCRdb, was set here by checking the DNA against germline. The V gene lost 1 base and the J gene lost 0 bases, with 47 bases spanning the gap. This CDR3 spans 27 amino acids. Germline V gene sequence: CDR1 GEAIGNYY, CDR2 EKD. CDR3 amino acids: CACDTSLLRMGSQEDPKPTLYTDKLIF. The CDR3 DNA reads TGTGCCTGTGACACATCTCTCCTGAGAATGGGATCACAGGAGGACCCGAAACCGACTCTCTACACCGATAAACTCATCTTT.

This clone was seen ten or more times. A far larger clone differs by one base, so this is likely a read error. In the same sample, other DNA sequences code for this CDR3. The chain joins TRDV1 to TRDJ1; 8 positions match TRDD3. Germline V gene data show CDR1 as TSWWSYY and CDR2 as QGS. This CDR3 is 17 amino acids long. As DNA, the CDR3 is TGTGCTCTTGGGGAAAGAACTTTGGGGGATTACACCGATAAGCTCATCTTT. The encoded protein is CALGERTLGDYTDKLIF.

This clone occurred a few times. A far larger clone is one nucleotide away, so this likely arose from a read error. Other DNA sequences from this sample encode an identical CDR3 as well. The J gene is TRDJ3, the V gene TRDV1; 8 bases map to TRDD3. Germline CDR1 reads TSWWSYY; CDR2 reads QGS. The CDR3 totals 22 residues. As DNA, the CDR3 is TGTGCTCTTGGGGAACTGATTTCCAGGACTGGGGGGAGCCCCTGGGATACCCGACAGATGTTTTTC. This codes for CALGELISRTGGSPWDTRQMFF.

This clone was seen many times. TCRdb's entry gives the protein of a much larger clone, which mismatches this DNA's translation at residue 3, likely from a read error; the protein reported here is translated from the DNA. The genes are TRDV1 and TRDJ1, with 7 bases identical to TRDD3. Germline V lookup: CDR1 TSWWSYY, CDR2 QGS. This CDR3 is built from 20 residues. CDR3 nucleotides: TGTGCTATTGGGGAACCGGGGGCCCTACGCTCCGGGGGATCAAGCGATAAACTCATCTTT. This codes for CAIGEPGALRSGGSSDKLIF.

This clone is categorized as medium-sized (0.01 to 0.1%). Other DNA sequences within the sample encode an identical CDR3. The genes are TRDV1 and TRDJ3; tentatively, D is TRDD3 (6 bases). The V gene lost 9 bases and the J gene lost 1 base, with 22 bases spanning the gap. The CDR3 totals 19 residues. Germline loops: CDR1 TSWWSYY, CDR2 QGS. The DNA of the CDR3 is TGTGCTCTCGAACCTTCACTCAGGGGGACATCCTGGGACACCCGACAGATGTTTTTC. Translated, it gives CALEPSLRGTSWDTRQMFF.

This clone was picked up many times. Only one base separates this from a far larger clonotype, so it likely reflects a read error. The identical CDR3 is also encoded by other nucleotide sequences in the sample. The chain joins TRDV2 to TRDJ1, with TRDD3 matching 12 bases. The CDR3 is 17 amino acids. Germline CDR1 and CDR2: GEAIGNYY and EKD. This chain's CDR3 is CACDTEYWGIHTDKLIF. CDR3 nucleotide sequence: TGTGCCTGTGACACCGAGTACTGGGGGATACACACCGATAAACTCATCTTC.

This clone was seen only a few times. Since a far larger clone is one base different, this is likely a read error. Additional DNA sequences in this sample encode the identical CDR3. The chain combines TRDV1 with TRDJ1; 8 bases map to TRDD3. The trim removed 4 bases at V and 0 bases at J, leaving 19 bases unmatched. Germline V gene data show CDR1 as TSWWSYY and CDR2 as QGS. CDR3 length equals 20 residues. CDR3: CALGGLILNRGISYTDKLIF. CDR3 coding DNA: TGTGCTCTTGGGGGCCTCATCCTCAACCGGGGGATATCCTACACCGATAAACTCATCTTT.

This clone was counted many times. A far larger clone is one base from this, pointing to a likely read error. Other DNA sequences in this specimen translate into the identical CDR3. The chain combines TRDV1 with TRDJ1, with D hard to call. CDR3 size: 17 residues. The V gene's germline CDR1 is TSWWSYY and CDR2 QGS. CDR3 protein: CALGEGTRSPSSDKLIF. For the CDR3, the DNA is TGTGCTCTTGGGGAAGGAACAAGGAGCCCGTCCTCCGATAAGCTCATCTTT.

This clone has more than one count but fewer than ten. The protein recorded in TCRdb matches a much larger clone and deviates from this DNA's translation at residue 5, suggesting a read error; the protein here is obtained by translating the DNA. This sequence joins TRDV1 and TRDJ1; 10 bases map to TRDD3. The J gene, absent from TCRdb, was called here by matching the DNA to germline. The CDR3 is made up of 21 amino acids. CDR1 and CDR2 from the germline V gene are TSWWSYY and QGS. Trimming at V came to 5 bases and at J to 0 bases, leaving 21 bases not matched to a gene. CDR3 sequence reads: CALGKHLAGTGGSLYTDKLIF. The DNA of the CDR3 is TGTGCTCTTGGGAAACACCTCGCGGGCACTGGGGGATCCCTGTACACCGATAAACTCATCTTT.